Listed below are T cell receptor beta chains from one sample, sequenced in a study of technical replicates of blood from several donors. TCRdb's table, derived via immunoSEQ multiplex PCR, lists solely in-frame clones and lacks some. This sample has roughly 81,000 clones; roughly 85% occur once, and the top ten carry roughly 4.5%. Sample: PBMCs. The receptors were gathered from a human donor in good health. Some clones in this sample may be carry-over from other donors' samples. CDR3s include the opening cysteine and the closing phenylalanine or tryptophan. Fields, in order: clone size, V gene, D gene, J gene, CDR3 DNA, CDR3 protein. The D gene is left open where the match is weak. Not every row has a clone size; where given, it reads once, few, many or a size class.

-	TRBV6-5	TRBD2	TRBJ2-7	TGTGCCAGCAGTTGGCTAGCGGGAGGCGAGCAGTACTTC	CASSWLAGGEQYF
-	TRBV19	-	TRBJ2-5	TGTGCCAGTAGGGCGGGACAGGAGACCCAGTACTTC	CASRAGQETQYF
-	TRBV7-9	TRBD1	TRBJ1-1	TGTGCCAGCAGCGCGAACAGGGGAGGCACTGAAGCTTTCTTT	CASSANRGGTEAFF
few	TRBV10-3	TRBD1	TRBJ2-5	TGTGCCATCAGCTCCGGGACAGGTGCCCAAGAGACCCAGTACTTC	CAISSGTGAQETQYF
-	TRBV9	-	TRBJ2-3	TGTGCCAGCAGCGTATTGGCGGGAATTCAAGATACGCAGTATTTT	CASSVLAGIQDTQYF
once	TRBV6-1	TRBD1	TRBJ1-2	TGTGCCAGCAGGGGATGGACAGGGGGTGACTATGGCTACACCTTC	CASRGWTGGDYGYTF
-	TRBV19	TRBD2	TRBJ2-1	TGTGCCAGTAGTATGGGAGTAGCGGGAAATGAGCAGTTCTTC	CASSMGVAGNEQFF
-	TRBV7-9	-	TRBJ2-7	TGTGCCAGCAGAGAGGGACACTCCTACGAGCAGTACTTC	CASREGHSYEQYF
-	TRBV4-2	-	TRBJ2-2	TGTGCCAGCAGCCAAGAACGGAGGAGGGGGGGGACCGGGGAGCTGTTTTTT	CASSQERRRGGTGELFF
-	TRBV30	TRBD2	TRBJ2-1	TGTGCCTGGAGTTACCTCCTAGCGGGATACAATGAGCAGTTCTTC	CAWSYLLAGYNEQFF
-	TRBV6-5	-	TRBJ2-5	TGTGCCAGCAGTCCCCCCCCACGGTCGGCGGCCCAGTACTTC	CASSPPPRSAAQYF
-	TRBV7-8	-	TRBJ1-1	TGTGCCAGCAGCTTCAGGGGTATAGATGAAGCTTTCTTT	CASSFRGIDEAFF
-	TRBV2	-	TRBJ1-5	TGTGCCAGCAGTGAGAACAGTAATCAGCCCCAGCATTTT	CASSENSNQPQHF
-	TRBV5-6	-	TRBJ2-7	TGTGCCAGCAGCTTCGGGACTTACTCCTACGAGCAGTACTTC	CASSFGTYSYEQYF
-	TRBV7-2	TRBD1	TRBJ1-1	TGTGCCAGCAGCAAGACAGGGGACACTGAAGCTTTCTTT	CASSKTGDTEAFF
-	TRBV5-1	TRBD1	TRBJ2-7	TGCGCCAGCCGCCGGACAGGGGCCCCCTACGAGCAGTACTTC	CASRRTGAPYEQYF
-	TRBV27	-	TRBJ1-1	TGTGCCAGCAGTTTAGACTGGTACACTGAAGCTTTCTTT	CASSLDWYTEAFF
few	TRBV7-9	TRBD1	TRBJ1-3	TGTGCCAGCAGCCCGCGGGGACAGGGGTTCGGAAACACCATATATTTT	CASSPRGQGFGNTIYF
-	TRBV15	TRBD2	TRBJ2-7	TGTGCCACCAGCAGAGGGACCGGACTAGCGGGAGTTAACTACGAGCAGTACTTC	CATSRGTGLAGVNYEQYF
-	TRBV15	TRBD2	TRBJ2-1	TGTGCCACCAGTCAGAGTATTGGGACTAGCGGGAGAGGATCCTACAATGAGCAGTTCTTC	CATSQSIGTSGRGSYNEQFF
few	TRBV4-2	-	TRBJ1-4	TGTGCCAGCAGCCAAGCTACAGGTGAACGAACTAATGAAAAACTGTTTTTT	CASSQATGERTNEKLFF
-	TRBV18	TRBD1	TRBJ2-5	TGTGCCAGCTCACCAGGACCGGGACAGCGCCAAGAGACCCAGTACTTC	CASSPGPGQRQETQYF
-	TRBV7-3	TRBD2	TRBJ2-5	TGTGCCAGCAGCCCTGGGGGGGGTTGGGAGACCCAGTACTTC	CASSPGGGWETQYF
-	TRBV7-9	-	TRBJ1-4	TGTGCCAGCAGCTTACAGGGTGAAAAACTGTTTTTT	CASSLQGEKLFF
-	TRBV6-1	-	TRBJ1-1	TGTGCCAGCAGTGAAGCGCTTGGAGGGAGGACTGAAGCTTTCTTT	CASSEALGGRTEAFF
once	TRBV18	TRBD2	TRBJ2-7	TGTGCCAGCTCGACCCGGGAGGGTAACGAGCAGTACTTC	CASSTREGNEQYF
-	TRBV7-9	-	TRBJ2-1	TGTGCCAGCAGGGGGGGGGCGAATGAGCAGTTCTTC	CASRGGANEQFF
-	TRBV19	-	TRBJ2-7	TGTGCCAGTAGTCCCGACGGCAGGCGATTCTACGAGCAGTACTTC	CASSPDGRRFYEQYF
-	TRBV2	-	TRBJ2-5	TGTGCCAGCAGTGAACGACGGGTTCCGACCCAGTACTTC	CASSERRVPTQYF
-	TRBV10-3	-	TRBJ2-3	TGTGCCATCAGTGAGCGGGGTGCCTGGGATACGCAGTATTTT	CAISERGAWDTQYF
-	TRBV6-5	TRBD2	TRBJ2-5	TGTGCCAGCAGTTACTCGTTAGCGGGGGGCCTCGCGACCCAGTACTTC	CASSYSLAGGLATQYF
-	TRBV19	-	TRBJ2-6	TGTGCCAGTAGTATGACAGGCTCTGGGGCCAACGTCCTGACTTTC	CASSMTGSGANVLTF
-	TRBV6-5	-	TRBJ1-6	TGTGCCAGCAATCCCCGGCGGGGTGATTCACCCCTCCACTTT	CASNPRRGDSPLHF
-	TRBV7-3	TRBD2	TRBJ2-7	TGTGCCAGCAGCCTACTAGCGGGGGGGACTTACGAGCAGTACTTC	CASSLLAGGTYEQYF
-	TRBV4-3	-	TRBJ2-2	TGCGCCAGCAGCCCACAATGGGGCGATACCGGGGAGCTGTTTTTT	CASSPQWGDTGELFF
-	TRBV10-3	-	TRBJ1-3	TGTGCCATCAGCGAAGGCGGGGCTGGAAACACCATATATTTT	CAISEGGAGNTIYF
-	TRBV28	TRBD1	TRBJ2-1	TGTGCCAGCAGTATATCCCGGGACAGACACAATGAGCAGTTCTTC	CASSISRDRHNEQFF
-	TRBV21-1	-	TRBJ2-3	TGTGCCAGCAGCAAAGCATCAAGCGGGGTTAATCCTAGCACAGATACGCAGTATTTT	CASSKASSGVNPSTDTQYF
-	TRBV19	TRBD1	TRBJ2-7	TGTGCCAGTAGTATGGGGACAGGGCGTTACGAGCAGTACTTC	CASSMGTGRYEQYF